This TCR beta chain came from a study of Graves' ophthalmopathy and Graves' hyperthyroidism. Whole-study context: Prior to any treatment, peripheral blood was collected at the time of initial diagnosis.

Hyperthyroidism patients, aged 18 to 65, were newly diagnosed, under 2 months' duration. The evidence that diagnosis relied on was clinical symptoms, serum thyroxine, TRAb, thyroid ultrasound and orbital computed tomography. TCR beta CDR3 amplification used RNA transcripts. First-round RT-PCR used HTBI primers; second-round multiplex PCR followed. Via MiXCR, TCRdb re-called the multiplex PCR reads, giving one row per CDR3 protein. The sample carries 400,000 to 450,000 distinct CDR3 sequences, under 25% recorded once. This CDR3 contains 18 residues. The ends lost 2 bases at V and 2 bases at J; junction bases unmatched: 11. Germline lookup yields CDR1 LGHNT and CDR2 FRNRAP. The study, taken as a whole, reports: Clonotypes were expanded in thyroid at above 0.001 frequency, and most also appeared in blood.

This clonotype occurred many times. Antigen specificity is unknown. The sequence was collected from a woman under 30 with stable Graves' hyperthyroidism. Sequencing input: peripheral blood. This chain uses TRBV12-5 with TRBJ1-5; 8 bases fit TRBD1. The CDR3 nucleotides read TGTGCTAGTGGTTTGCCTAAAACCAGGGGGCGCGGCAATCAGCCCCAGCATTTT. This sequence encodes CASGLPKTRGRGNQPQHF. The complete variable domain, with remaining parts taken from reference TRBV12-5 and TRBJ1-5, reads DARVTQTPRHKVTEMGQEVTMRCQPILGHNTVFWYRQTMMQGLELLAYFRNRAPLDDSGMPKDRFSAEMPDATLATLKIQPSEPRDSAVYFCASGLPKTRGRGNQPQHFGDGTRLSIL.